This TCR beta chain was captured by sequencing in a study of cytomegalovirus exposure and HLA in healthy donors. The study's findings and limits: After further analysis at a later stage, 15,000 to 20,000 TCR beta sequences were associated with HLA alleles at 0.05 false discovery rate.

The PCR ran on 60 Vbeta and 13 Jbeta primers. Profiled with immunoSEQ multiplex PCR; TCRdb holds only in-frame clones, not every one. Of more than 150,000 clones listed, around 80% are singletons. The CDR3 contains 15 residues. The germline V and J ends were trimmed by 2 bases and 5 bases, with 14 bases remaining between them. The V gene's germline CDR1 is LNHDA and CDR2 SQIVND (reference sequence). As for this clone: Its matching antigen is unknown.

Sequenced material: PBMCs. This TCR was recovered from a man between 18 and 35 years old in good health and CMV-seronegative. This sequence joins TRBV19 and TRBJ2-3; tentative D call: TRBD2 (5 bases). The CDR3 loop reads CASSIMGSGLDTQYF. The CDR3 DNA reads TGTGCCAGTAGTATAATGGGGAGTGGCTTAGATACGCAGTATTTT.